This TCR beta chain was recorded in a study of beta chain features in type 1 diabetes. The germline V gene encodes CDR1 ENHRY and CDR2 SYGVKD. Trimming took 5 bases from V and 0 from J, leaving 12 bases between them. The CDR3 has 15 amino acids. As for this clone: Its antigen is still unknown.

Sequencing targeted expressed TCRB transcripts, as all isolated RNA had been reverse transcribed. Naive, central memory and regulatory T cell samples averaged roughly 3.6 million reads. This table comes from immunoSEQ multiplex PCR, and its TCRdb copy is limited to in-frame clones, with some not included. The table records under 950,000 clones, roughly 15% of them present only once. Findings of the study overall: The naive, central memory and Treg TCRB repertoires of patients appeared to be more similar to one another than those of healthy donors. Equally in patients and controls, shorter templates might have been favored by PCR. Insertions at VDJ junctions were less frequent in type 1 diabetes patients. These patients also deleted more nucleotides at the same junctions.

Input material: naive CD4+ T cells from blood. The sequence came from a woman aged 18-30 years in good health. The chain joins TRBV10-3 to TRBJ2-3; weak D call: TRBD1 (5 bases). CDR3 sequence reads: CAISTSTASTDTQYF. DNA of the CDR3: TGTGCCATCAGTACCTCGACAGCTAGCACAGATACGCAGTATTTT.